The present T cell receptor (beta chain) was sequenced within a study of tissue T cells after allogeneic stem cell transplantation. Germline V gene lookup returns CDR1 SGHDT and CDR2 YYEEEE. CDR3 length equals 15 residues. The V gene end was trimmed by 10 bases and the J gene end by 4 bases; junction bases not matched to a gene: 15. Assay: immunoSEQ multiplex PCR; the TCRdb copy retains only in-frame clones and omits some. The table has approximately 640 clones, approximately 50% seen once. This clone occurred a few times. A far larger clone is off by one base, so a read error is likely. V is TRBV5-6 and J is TRBJ2-5; the match to TRBD2 covers 8 bases. The source of this sequence is an older male patient with steroid-refractory graft-versus-host disease after an allogeneic stem cell transplant. The graft donor may have given rise to some T cells. This specimen was blood, taken at autopsy. CDR3 amino acids: CARCWGAGGGETQYF. The CDR3 nucleotides read TGTGCCCGCTGCTGGGGGGCCGGGGGGGGAGAGACCCAGTACTTC.